These 28 T cell receptor beta chains were all obtained from the same sample, sequenced in a study of early T cells in non-severe SARS-CoV-2 infection. TCRdb fed the 5' RACE reads into MiXCR, producing one record per CDR3 protein. The sample contains approximately 38,000 distinct CDR3 sequences, around 3.9% of which appear only once. Sequencing input: whole blood. All receptors derive from an adult who was a healthcare worker with PCR-confirmed SARS-CoV-2 infection or an uninfected control (not recorded which).

The V and J genes are TRBV10-3 and TRBJ1-6; 7 positions agree with TRBD1. The CDR3 is made up of 15 amino acids. V shed 3 bases, J shed 8 bases, and the junction held 7 bases outside the gene matches. The V gene's germline CDR1 is ENHRY and CDR2 SYGVKD. The CDR3 here is CAISETRQGDSPLHF. As DNA, the CDR3 is TGTGCCATCAGTGAAACCCGACAGGGCGATTCACCCCTCCACTTT.

This clonotype was seen repeatedly, ten times or more. V gene TRBV12-3 or TRBV12-4 combines with J gene TRBJ1-2, with 7 nucleotides matching TRBD1. The J segment lost 0 bases and the V segment lost 3 bases, leaving 7 bases of the junction unmatched. The CDR3 is 16 residues long. The CDR3 region is CASSFGHGTANYGYTF. The CDR3 DNA follows: TGTGCCAGCAGTTTTGGACATGGGACAGCTAACTATGGCTACACCTTC.

This clonotype has at least ten counts. This chain connects TRBV6-5 to TRBJ2-7; 11 bases are shared with TRBD1. Germline trimming cut 2 bases from V and 1 base from J; bases unmatched to any gene: 1. This CDR3 has 15 residues. From germline, CDR1 is MNHEY and CDR2 SVGAGI. Here the CDR3 reads CASSYGQGASYEQYF. The CDR3 region has the DNA TGTGCCAGCAGTTACGGACAGGGGGCTTCCTACGAGCAGTACTTC.

The chain combines TRBV12-3 or TRBV12-4 with TRBJ2-3, with 8 bases identical to TRBD2. The CDR3 consists of 16 residues. The J segment lost 3 bases and the V segment lost 6 bases, leaving 11 bases of the junction unmatched. The CDR3: CASSNPGLGPTDTQYF. In DNA form, the CDR3 reads TGTGCCAGCAGCAATCCGGGACTAGGTCCGACAGATACGCAGTATTTT.

This clonotype has a count of ten or more. The chain couples TRBV12-3 or TRBV12-4 to TRBJ2-7; 10 nucleotides align to TRBD1. V shed 5 bases and J 0 bases; nucleotides not matched to a gene: 7. CDR3 length: 16 amino acids. Here the CDR3 DNA reads TGTGCCAGCAGTAGCACCGGACAGGGGGACTCCTACGAGCAGTACTTC. Its translation is CASSSTGQGDSYEQYF.

This clonotype was counted ten times or more. The genes are TRBV6-5 and TRBJ2-1; D is possibly TRBD2 (7 bases). V shed 2 bases and J shed 8 bases, with 19 bases lying between them. Germline loops: CDR1 MNHEY, CDR2 SVGAGI. CDR3 length equals 16 residues. This CDR3 reads CASSYTLGGGPHEQFF. CDR3 nucleotide sequence: TGTGCCAGCAGTTACACCCTGGGGGGGGGCCCGCATGAGCAGTTCTTC.

Ten or more counts support this clonotype. V gene TRBV28 combines with J gene TRBJ2-7; weak D call: TRBD1 (6 bases). The CDR3 loop spans 14 amino acids. Trimming pared 7 bases from V and 0 bases from J, leaving 13 bases between. Germline V gene lookup returns CDR1 MDHEN and CDR2 SYDVKM. CDR3 DNA sequence: TGTGCCAGCAACCTAGGACAGCGCTCCTACGAGCAGTACTTC. It yields the protein CASNLGQRSYEQYF.

This clonotype has at least ten counts. CDR3 protein: CASSLPLYGYTF. Written as DNA, the CDR3 is TGTGCCAGCAGCTTACCCCTCTATGGCTACACCTTC. The J gene is TRBJ1-2, the V gene TRBV7-9, with D hard to call. Looked up from germline, CDR1 is SEHNR and CDR2 is FQNEAQ (reference sequence). V was trimmed by 2 bases and J by 4 bases, leaving 5 bases between them. The CDR3 totals 12 residues. Drawing the rest from reference TRBV7-9 and TRBJ1-2, the complete variable domain is DTGVSQNPRHKITKRGQNVTFRCDPISEHNRLYWYRQTLGQGPEFLTYFQNEAQLEKSRLLSDRFSAERPKGSFSTLEIQRTEQGDSAMYLCASSLPLYGYTFGSGTRLTVV.

There are many counts of this clonotype. The V call is TRBV6-1, the J call TRBJ1-1, with TRBD1 as a possible D gene (6 bases). Germline V gives CDR1 MNHNS, CDR2 SASEGT. V lost 5 bases and J lost 3, with 10 bases in between. CDR3 size: 13 residues. CDR3 residues: CASSSQGYTEAFF. CDR3 coding DNA: TGTGCCAGCAGTTCCCAGGGGTACACTGAAGCTTTCTTT.

This chain connects TRBV18 to TRBJ2-5, with D perhaps matching TRBD1 (5 bases). The CDR3 is 13 residues long. Germline V lookup: CDR1 KGHSH, CDR2 LQKENI. V lost 0 bases and J 5 bases, leaving 7 bases between the germline ends. The CDR3 loop is CASSPPSGETQYF. The CDR3 DNA follows: TGTGCCAGCTCACCACCGTCAGGGGAGACCCAGTACTTC. The full variable domain, in which reference TRBV18 and TRBJ2-5 provide the parts outside the CDR3, is NAGVMQNPRHLVRRRGQEARLRCSPMKGHSHVYWYRQLPEEGLKFMVYLQKENIIDESGMPKERFSAEFPKEGPSILRIQQVVRGDSAAYFCASSPPSGETQYFGPGTRLLVL.

In its sample, this clonotype was seen many times. The chain carries TRBV27 and TRBJ2-7; possibly TRBD1 or TRBD2 for D (5 bases each). V was trimmed by 4 bases and J by 5 bases, leaving 18 bases between them. Germline CDR1 MNHEY, CDR2 SMNVEV (reference sequence). The CDR3 loop spans 15 amino acids. Here the CDR3 reads CASSSRFGAWDEQYF. CDR3 coding DNA: TGTGCCAGCAGTTCCCGTTTCGGGGCCTGGGACGAGCAGTACTTC.

Many counts were recorded for this clonotype. This chain uses TRBV12-3 or TRBV12-4 with TRBJ2-7; D is possibly TRBD2 (5 bases). The CDR3 is made up of 14 amino acids. V lost 0 bases and J lost 7, with 13 bases in between. CDR3: CASSLALRVGEQYF. The CDR3 coding sequence is TGTGCCAGCAGTTTAGCGCTGAGGGTTGGGGAGCAGTACTTC.

This clonotype was counted many times. The chain is built from TRBV19 and TRBJ2-3, with 8 nucleotides matching TRBD1. The length of the CDR3 is 15 residues. Germline CDR1 is LNHDA and CDR2 is SQIVND (reference sequence). The V and J ends lost 10 bases and 5 bases, in that order; junction bases with no gene match: 14. As DNA, the CDR3 is TGTGCCACCGAAGAGTTGCAGGGGGCGAGAGATACGCAGTATTTT. Protein product: CATEELQGARDTQYF.

V and J are TRBV19 and TRBJ2-3; D possibly corresponds to TRBD2 (5 bases). V dropped 6 bases and J dropped 4 bases, with 14 bases sitting between them. CDR1 and CDR2 (germline): LNHDA, SQIVND (reference sequence). The CDR3 extends over 14 amino acids. CDR3 sequence: CASRARTGADTQYF. The CDR3 region has the DNA TGTGCCAGTAGAGCGCGGACCGGGGCAGATACGCAGTATTTT. The full variable domain, completed using reference TRBV19 and TRBJ2-3, is DGGITQSPKYLFRKEGQNVTLSCEQNLNHDAMYWYRQDPGQGLRLIYYSQIVNDFQKGDIAEGYSVSREKKESFPLTVTSAQKNPTAFYLCASRARTGADTQYFGPGTRLTVL.

This clonotype occurred many times. CDR3: CASRSDSSYEQYF. The CDR3 DNA reads TGTGCCAGCAGAAGCGACAGCTCCTACGAGCAGTACTTC. V is TRBV27 and J is TRBJ2-7; D might be TRBD1 (5 bases). The CDR3 covers 13 residues. CDR1 and CDR2 from the germline V gene are MNHEY and SMNVEV (reference sequence). V lost 6 bases, J lost 0 bases, and 9 bases lay in between.

The J gene is TRBJ2-7, the V gene TRBV4-2; 13 nucleotides agree with TRBD2. This CDR3 is 15 amino acids long. V lost 6 bases, J lost 3 bases, and 5 bases stayed unmatched. CDR1 and CDR2 from the germline V gene are LGHNA and YNFKEQ. CDR3 residues: CASSRTSGGVYEQYF. The CDR3 bases are TGTGCCAGCAGTCGGACTAGCGGGGGTGTCTACGAGCAGTACTTC.

The sample holds many counts of this clonotype. The J gene is TRBJ2-2, the V gene TRBV12-3 or TRBV12-4; D uncertain. The CDR3 totals 15 residues. The V gene lost 3 bases and the J gene lost 8 bases, with 16 bases spanning the gap. The CDR3 protein is CASSFLLGLRGELFF. CDR3 coding DNA: TGTGCCAGCAGTTTCTTATTGGGGTTACGGGGGGAGCTGTTTTTT.

This clonotype was detected a few times. This rearrangement joins TRBV2 to TRBJ2-7, with D hard to call. CDR3 length: 11 residues. Looked up from germline, CDR1 is SNHLY and CDR2 is FYNNEI. V lost 8 bases, J lost 6 bases, and 11 bases lay in between. The chain's CDR3 is CASLLSREQYF. The CDR3 DNA follows: TGTGCCAGCTTGCTTTCCCGCGAGCAGTACTTC.

This clonotype was seen repeatedly, ten times or more. J is TRBJ2-1 and V is TRBV12-3 or TRBV12-4; D unclear. The CDR3 contains 12 residues. The V end lost 5 bases, the J end lost 10 bases, and 12 bases lay between the germline ends. The CDR3 sequence is CASSPSPEEQFF. In DNA, the CDR3 is TGTGCCAGCAGTCCCTCCCCGGAAGAGCAGTTCTTC.

This clonotype came up many times. The chain employs TRBV5-8 and TRBJ2-5; D unclear. The CDR3 sequence is 17 residues long. Germline CDR1 reads SGHTS; CDR2 reads YDEGEE. V lost 0 bases and J lost 5, with 20 bases in between. The CDR3: CASSLDYVPDPTETQYF. The CDR3 nucleotides are TGTGCCAGCAGCTTGGACTACGTTCCAGACCCGACCGAGACCCAGTACTTC.

This clonotype was recorded many times. This chain uses TRBV11-3 with TRBJ1-1; 12 nucleotides line up with TRBD1. The germline V gene has CDR1 SGHNT and CDR2 YENEEA. The CDR3 has 20 amino acids. J was trimmed by 0 bases and V by 2 bases; bases with no gene match: 13. For the CDR3, the DNA is TGTGCCAGCAGCTTAATCGGGACAGGGGGCTTCGGCGTCATGAACACTGAAGCTTTCTTT. Its protein product is CASSLIGTGGFGVMNTEAFF.

This clonotype was observed at least ten times. An end of the junction differs from the germline gene, which may be a read error. The V call is TRBV20-1, the J call TRBJ2-7; either TRBD1 or TRBD2 may supply D (5 bases each). The CDR3 totals 13 residues. Germline V gives CDR1 DFQATT, CDR2 SNEGSKA (reference sequence). The DNA of the CDR3 is TGCAGTGCCAGAGGGACCTACTCCTACGAGCAGTACTTC. Translating gives CSARGTYSYEQYF.

The chain combines TRBV7-8 with TRBJ2-2; D is undetermined. The germline CDR1 and CDR2 sequences are SGHVS and FQNEAQ. There are 15 residues in the CDR3. The germline V and J ends were trimmed by 2 bases and 8 bases, with 15 bases remaining between them. The CDR3 nucleotides read TGTGCCAGCAGCTTATCTGGCGGATCAGCTGGGGAGCTGTTTTTT. Amino acid sequence: CASSLSGGSAGELFF.

This clonotype came up many times. The rearrangement links TRBV2 to TRBJ2-3, with unresolved D. There are 14 residues in the CDR3. The V gene lost 6 bases and the J gene lost 9 bases, with 19 bases spanning the gap. Germline V CDR1 and CDR2: SNHLY, FYNNEI. The CDR3 DNA sequence: TGTGCCAGCAGCGAGAGTCCGGACCCGGAGACGCAGTATTTT. This gives the protein CASSESPDPETQYF.

In this sample, this clonotype turned up many times. V usage is TRBV3-1 and J usage is TRBJ1-1; the D is unclear. This CDR3 region has 15 residues. Per the germline V gene, CDR1 is LGHDT and CDR2 is YNNKEL (reference sequence). Trimming shortened V by 5 bases and J by 4 bases, and 17 bases separated the two germline ends. The DNA of the CDR3 is TGTGCCAGCAGCTCCTCCTCCTCCGACGGCACTGAAGCTTTCTTT. Translating gives CASSSSSSDGTEAFF.

This clonotype has ten or more counts. The chain is built from TRBV5-1 and TRBJ2-7; TRBD2 matches at 10 bases. The trim removed 1 base at V and 0 bases at J, leaving 13 bases unmatched. The CDR3 loop spans 19 amino acids. Germline V gene sequence: CDR1 SGHRS, CDR2 YFSETQ. The CDR3 reads CASSLYSGRADMSSYEQYF. The CDR3 nucleotides read TGCGCCAGCAGCTTGTACAGCGGGAGGGCAGATATGAGCTCCTACGAGCAGTACTTC.

This clonotype has a handful of counts. At one end, the junction sequence differs from germline, possibly due to a read error. The rearrangement links TRBV7-2 to TRBJ2-2; TRBD1 matches at 8 bases. The length of the CDR3 is 14 residues. Germline CDR1 is SGHTA and CDR2 is FQGNSA. CDR3 sequence reads: CVSSVGQGIGELFF. The CDR3 coding sequence is TGTGTCAGCAGCGTCGGACAGGGAATCGGGGAGCTGTTTTTT.

At least ten counts were recorded for this clonotype. The V gene is TRBV5-1, the J gene TRBJ2-5; a possible D gene is TRBD1 (6 bases). CDR1 and CDR2 (germline): SGHRS, YFSETQ. The CDR3 has 13 amino acids. Trimming removed 3 bases from V and 13 bases from J, with 19 bases in between. The CDR3 reads CASSSMTGTHRYF. Written as DNA, the CDR3 is TGCGCCAGCAGCTCGATGACAGGAACACATCGGTACTTC.